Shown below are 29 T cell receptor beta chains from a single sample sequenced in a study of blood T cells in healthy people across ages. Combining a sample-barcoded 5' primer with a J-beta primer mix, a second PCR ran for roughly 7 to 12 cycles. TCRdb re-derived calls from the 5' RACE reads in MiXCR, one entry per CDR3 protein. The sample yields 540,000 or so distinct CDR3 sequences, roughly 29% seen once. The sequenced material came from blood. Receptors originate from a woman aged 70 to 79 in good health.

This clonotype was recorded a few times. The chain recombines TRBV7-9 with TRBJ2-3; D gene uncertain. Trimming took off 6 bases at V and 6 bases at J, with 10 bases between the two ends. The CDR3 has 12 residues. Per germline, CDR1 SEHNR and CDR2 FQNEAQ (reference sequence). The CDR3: CASSGPRDTQYF. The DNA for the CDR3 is TGTGCCAGCAGTGGCCCCCGGGATACGCAGTATTTT.

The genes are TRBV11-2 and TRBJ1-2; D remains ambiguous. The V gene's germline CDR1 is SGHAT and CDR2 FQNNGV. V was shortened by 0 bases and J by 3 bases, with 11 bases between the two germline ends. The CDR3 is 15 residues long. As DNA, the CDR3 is TGTGCCAGCAGCTTAGATGGTCTTGCGGACTATGGCTACACCTTC. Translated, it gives CASSLDGLADYGYTF.

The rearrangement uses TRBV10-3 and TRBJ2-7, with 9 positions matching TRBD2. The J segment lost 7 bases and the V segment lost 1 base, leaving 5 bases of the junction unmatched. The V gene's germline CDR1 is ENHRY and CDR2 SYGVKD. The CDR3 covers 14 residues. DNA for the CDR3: TGTGCCATCAGTGAGTTGGCGGGGGGGCGAGAGCAGTACTTC. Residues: CAISELAGGREQYF.

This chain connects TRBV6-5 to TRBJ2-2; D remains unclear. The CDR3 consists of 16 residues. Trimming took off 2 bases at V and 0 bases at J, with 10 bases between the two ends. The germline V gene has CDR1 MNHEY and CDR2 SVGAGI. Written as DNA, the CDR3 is TGTGCCAGCAGTTACCGGCCAGCCTCGAACACCGGGGAGCTGTTTTTT. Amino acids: CASSYRPASNTGELFF.

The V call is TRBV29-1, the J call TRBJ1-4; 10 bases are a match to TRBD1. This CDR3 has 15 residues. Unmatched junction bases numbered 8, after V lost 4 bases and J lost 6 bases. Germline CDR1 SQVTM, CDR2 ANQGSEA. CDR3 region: CSVGTGTGAYEKLFF. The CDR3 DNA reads TGCAGCGTTGGGACCGGGACAGGGGCCTATGAAAAACTGTTTTTT.

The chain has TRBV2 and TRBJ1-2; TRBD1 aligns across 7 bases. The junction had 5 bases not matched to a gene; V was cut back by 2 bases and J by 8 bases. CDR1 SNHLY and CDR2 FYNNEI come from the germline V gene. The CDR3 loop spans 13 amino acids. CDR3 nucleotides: TGTGCCAGCAGTGAAAGACAGGGAGGAGGCTACACCTTC. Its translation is CASSERQGGGYTF.

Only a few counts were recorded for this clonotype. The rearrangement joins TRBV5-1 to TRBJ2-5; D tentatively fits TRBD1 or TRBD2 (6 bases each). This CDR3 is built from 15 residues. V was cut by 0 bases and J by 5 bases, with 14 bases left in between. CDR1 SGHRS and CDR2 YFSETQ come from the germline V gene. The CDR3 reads CASSLVTGGGETQYF. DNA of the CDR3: TGCGCCAGCAGCTTGGTGACCGGGGGCGGGGAGACCCAGTACTTC.

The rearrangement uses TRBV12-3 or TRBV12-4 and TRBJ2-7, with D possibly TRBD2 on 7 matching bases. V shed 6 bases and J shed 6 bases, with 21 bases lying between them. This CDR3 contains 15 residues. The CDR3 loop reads CASRHNRGGAREQYF. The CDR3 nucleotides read TGTGCCAGCAGACACAACCGAGGGGGGGCGCGCGAGCAGTACTTC.

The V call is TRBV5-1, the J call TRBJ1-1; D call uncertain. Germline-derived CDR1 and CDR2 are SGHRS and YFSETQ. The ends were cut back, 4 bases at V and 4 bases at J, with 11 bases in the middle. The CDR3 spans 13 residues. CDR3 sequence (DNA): TGCGCCAGCAGCATGGAAATGTTCACTGAAGCTTTCTTT. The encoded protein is CASSMEMFTEAFF.

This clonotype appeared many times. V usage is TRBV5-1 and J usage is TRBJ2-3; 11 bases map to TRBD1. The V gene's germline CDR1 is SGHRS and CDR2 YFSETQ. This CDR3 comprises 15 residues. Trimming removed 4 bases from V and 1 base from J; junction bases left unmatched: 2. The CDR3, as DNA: TGCGCCAGCAGCGTGGGACAGGGGGGCACAGATACGCAGTATTTT. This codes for CASSVGQGGTDTQYF.

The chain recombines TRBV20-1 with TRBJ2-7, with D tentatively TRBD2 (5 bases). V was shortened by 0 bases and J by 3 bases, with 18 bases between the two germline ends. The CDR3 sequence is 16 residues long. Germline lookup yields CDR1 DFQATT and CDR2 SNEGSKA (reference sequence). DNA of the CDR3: TGCAGTGCTAGAGATAGAGCTAGCTCCTTAGACTACGAGCAGTACTTC. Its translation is CSARDRASSLDYEQYF.

CDR3: CASSLMGREQYF. CDR3 coding DNA: TGTGCCAGCAGTTTGATGGGGCGCGAGCAGTACTTC. The gene calls are TRBV6-2 or TRBV6-3 and TRBJ2-7; a possible D gene is TRBD1 (5 bases). V was shortened by 4 bases and J by 6 bases, with 10 bases between the two germline ends. The germline V gene encodes CDR1 MNHEY and CDR2 SVGEGT. The CDR3 length is 12 residues.

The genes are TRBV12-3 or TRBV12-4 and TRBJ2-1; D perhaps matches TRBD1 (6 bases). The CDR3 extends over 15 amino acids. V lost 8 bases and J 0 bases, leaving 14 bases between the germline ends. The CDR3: CASCWGQTSYNEQFF. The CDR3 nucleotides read TGTGCCAGCTGTTGGGGGCAAACCTCCTACAATGAGCAGTTCTTC.

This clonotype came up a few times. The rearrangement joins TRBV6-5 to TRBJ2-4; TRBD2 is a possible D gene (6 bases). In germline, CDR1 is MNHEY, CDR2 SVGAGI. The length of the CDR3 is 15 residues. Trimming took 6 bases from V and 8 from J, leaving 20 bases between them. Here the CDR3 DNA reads TGTGCCAGCAGAACCATCGGCCGGGGAGGATACATTCAGTACTTC. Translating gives CASRTIGRGGYIQYF.

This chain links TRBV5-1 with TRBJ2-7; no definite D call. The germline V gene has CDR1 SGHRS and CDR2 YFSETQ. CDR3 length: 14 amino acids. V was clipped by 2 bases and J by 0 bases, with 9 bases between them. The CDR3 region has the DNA TGCGCCAGCAGCTTAGGGCAGTTCTCCTACGAGCAGTACTTC. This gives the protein CASSLGQFSYEQYF.

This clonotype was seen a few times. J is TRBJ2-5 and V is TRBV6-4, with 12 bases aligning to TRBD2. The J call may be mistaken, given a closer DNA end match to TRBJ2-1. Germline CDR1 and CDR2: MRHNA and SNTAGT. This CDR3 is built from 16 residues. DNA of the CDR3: TGTGCCAGCAGTGCCGATGGACTAGCGGGACACAATGAGCAGTTCTTC. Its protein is CASSADGLAGHNEQFF.

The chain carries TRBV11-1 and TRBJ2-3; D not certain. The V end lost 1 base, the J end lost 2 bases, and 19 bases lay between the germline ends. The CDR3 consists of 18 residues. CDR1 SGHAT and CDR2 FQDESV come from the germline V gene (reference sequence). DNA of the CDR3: TGTGCCAGCAGCTTAGAAAGTAGGCCGGATCCCGTCACAGATACGCAGTATTTT. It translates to CASSLESRPDPVTDTQYF.

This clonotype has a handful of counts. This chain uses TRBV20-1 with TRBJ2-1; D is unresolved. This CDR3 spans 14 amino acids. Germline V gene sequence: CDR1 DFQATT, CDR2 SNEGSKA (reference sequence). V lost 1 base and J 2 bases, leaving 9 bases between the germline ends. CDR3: CSARVGSTYNEQFF. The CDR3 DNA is TGCAGTGCTAGAGTCGGGTCAACCTACAATGAGCAGTTCTTC.

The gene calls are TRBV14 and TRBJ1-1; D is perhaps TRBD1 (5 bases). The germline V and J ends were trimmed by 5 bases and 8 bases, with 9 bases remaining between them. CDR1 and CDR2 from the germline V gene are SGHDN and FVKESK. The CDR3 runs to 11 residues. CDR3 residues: CASSEHREAFF. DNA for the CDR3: TGTGCCAGCAGCGAGCACAGGGAAGCTTTCTTT. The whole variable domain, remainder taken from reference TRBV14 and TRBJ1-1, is EAGVTQFPSHSVIEKGQTVTLRCDPISGHDNLYWYRRVMGKEIKFLLHFVKESKQDESGMPNNRFLAERTGGTYSTLKVQPAELEDSGVYFCASSEHREAFFGQGTRLTVV.

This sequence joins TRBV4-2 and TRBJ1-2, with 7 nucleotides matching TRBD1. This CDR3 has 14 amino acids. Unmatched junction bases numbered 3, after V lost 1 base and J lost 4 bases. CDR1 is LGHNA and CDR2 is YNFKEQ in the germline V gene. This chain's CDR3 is CASSQAGGLYGYTF. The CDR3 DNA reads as TGTGCCAGCAGCCAAGCAGGGGGACTCTATGGCTACACCTTC.

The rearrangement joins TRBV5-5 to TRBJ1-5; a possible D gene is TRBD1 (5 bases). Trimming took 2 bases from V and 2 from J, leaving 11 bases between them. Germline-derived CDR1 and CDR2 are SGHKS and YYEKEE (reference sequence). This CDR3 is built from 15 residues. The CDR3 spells CASSFGTRGNQPQHF. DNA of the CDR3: TGTGCCAGCAGCTTTGGTACCAGGGGCAATCAGCCCCAGCATTTT.

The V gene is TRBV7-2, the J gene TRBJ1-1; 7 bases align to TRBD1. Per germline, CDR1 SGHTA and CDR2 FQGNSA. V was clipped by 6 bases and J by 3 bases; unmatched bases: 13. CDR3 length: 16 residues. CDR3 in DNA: TGTGCCAGCAGTTCTTACAGGGGATCGCGGGACACTGAAGCTTTCTTT. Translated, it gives CASSSYRGSRDTEAFF. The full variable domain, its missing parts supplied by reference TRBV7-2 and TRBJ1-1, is GAGVSQSPSNKVTEKGKDVELRCDPISGHTALYWYRQSLGQGLEFLIYFQGNSAPDKSGLPSDRFSAERTGGSVSTLTIQRTQQEDSAVYLCASSSYRGSRDTEAFFGQGTRLTVV.

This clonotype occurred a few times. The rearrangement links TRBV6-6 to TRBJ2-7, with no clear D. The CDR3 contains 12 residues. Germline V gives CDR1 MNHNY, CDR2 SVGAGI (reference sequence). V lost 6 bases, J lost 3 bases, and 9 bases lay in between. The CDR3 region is CASRDTGYEQYF. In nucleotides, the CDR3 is TGTGCCAGCAGGGATACGGGCTACGAGCAGTACTTC.

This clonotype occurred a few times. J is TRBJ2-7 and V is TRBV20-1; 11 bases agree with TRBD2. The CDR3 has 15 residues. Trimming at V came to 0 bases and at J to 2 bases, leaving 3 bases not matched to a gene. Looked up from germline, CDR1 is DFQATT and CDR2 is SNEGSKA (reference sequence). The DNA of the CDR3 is TGCAGTGCTAGAGATCTAGCGGGGGGTCCCTACGAGCAGTACTTC. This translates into CSARDLAGGPYEQYF.

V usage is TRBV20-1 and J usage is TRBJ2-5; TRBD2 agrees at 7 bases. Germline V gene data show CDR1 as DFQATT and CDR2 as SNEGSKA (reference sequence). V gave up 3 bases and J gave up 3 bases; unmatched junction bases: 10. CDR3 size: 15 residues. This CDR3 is CSARDGRRGKETQYF. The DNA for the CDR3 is TGCAGTGCTAGGGACGGGAGGCGGGGAAAAGAGACCCAGTACTTC.

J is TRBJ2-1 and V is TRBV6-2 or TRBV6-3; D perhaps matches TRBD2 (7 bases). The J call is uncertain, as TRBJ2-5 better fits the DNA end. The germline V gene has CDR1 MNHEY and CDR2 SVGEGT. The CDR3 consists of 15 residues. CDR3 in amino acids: CASSYGRSGGKTQYF. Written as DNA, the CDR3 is TGTGCCAGCAGTTATGGCCGTTCGGGGGGCAAGACCCAGTACTTC.

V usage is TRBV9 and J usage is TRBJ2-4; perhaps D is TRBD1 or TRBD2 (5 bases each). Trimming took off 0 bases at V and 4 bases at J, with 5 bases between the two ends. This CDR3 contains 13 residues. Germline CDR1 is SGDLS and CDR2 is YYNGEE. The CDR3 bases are TGTGCCAGCAGCGTAGGGGGGAAAAACATTCAGTACTTC. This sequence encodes CASSVGGKNIQYF.

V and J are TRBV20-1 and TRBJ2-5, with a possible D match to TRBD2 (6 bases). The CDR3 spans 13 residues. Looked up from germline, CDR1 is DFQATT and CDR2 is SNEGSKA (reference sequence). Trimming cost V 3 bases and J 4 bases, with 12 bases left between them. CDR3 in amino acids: CSASSTSRETQYF. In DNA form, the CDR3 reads TGCAGTGCTAGTAGTACTAGCAGAGAGACCCAGTACTTC.

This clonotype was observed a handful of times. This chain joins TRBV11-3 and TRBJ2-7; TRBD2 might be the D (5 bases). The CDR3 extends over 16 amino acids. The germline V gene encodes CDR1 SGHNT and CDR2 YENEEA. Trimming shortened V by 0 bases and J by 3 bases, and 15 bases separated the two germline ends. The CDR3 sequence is CASSLEGGWRNYEQYF. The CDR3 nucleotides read TGTGCCAGCAGCTTAGAGGGCGGATGGAGGAACTACGAGCAGTACTTC. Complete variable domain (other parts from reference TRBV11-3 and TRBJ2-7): EAGVVQSPRYKIIEKKQPVAFWCNPISGHNTLYWYLQNLGQGPELLIRYENEEAVDDSQLPKDRFSAERLKGVDSTLKIQPAELGDSAVYLCASSLEGGWRNYEQYFGPGTRLTVT.